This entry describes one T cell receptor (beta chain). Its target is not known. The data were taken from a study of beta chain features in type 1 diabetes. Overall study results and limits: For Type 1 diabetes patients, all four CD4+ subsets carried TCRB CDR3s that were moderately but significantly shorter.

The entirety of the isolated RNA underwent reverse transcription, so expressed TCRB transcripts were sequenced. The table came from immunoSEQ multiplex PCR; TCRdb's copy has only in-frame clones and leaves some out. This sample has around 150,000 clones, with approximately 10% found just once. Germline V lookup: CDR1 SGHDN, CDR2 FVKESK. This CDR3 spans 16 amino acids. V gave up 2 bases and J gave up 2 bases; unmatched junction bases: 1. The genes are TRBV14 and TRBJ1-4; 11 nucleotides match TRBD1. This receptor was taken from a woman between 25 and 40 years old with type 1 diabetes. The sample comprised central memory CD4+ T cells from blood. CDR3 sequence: CASSQWTGGTNEKLFF. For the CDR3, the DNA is TGTGCCAGCAGCCAATGGACAGGGGGCACTAATGAAAAACTGTTTTTT.